Only a few counts were recorded for the clone carrying this T cell receptor (beta chain). Its antigen is not known. The CDR3 totals 15 residues. V dropped 7 bases and J dropped 1 base, with 15 bases sitting between them. Germline V gives CDR1 ENHRY, CDR2 SYGVKD. This record comes from a study of CD8 T cells in ankylosing spondylitis. Study results and caveats: One TCR beta motif, made up of roughly 8 highly homologous variants, appeared characteristic of ankylosing spondylitis blood. Disease-associated clones were reportedly significantly overrepresented in matched ankylosing spondylitis synovial fluid.

TCRdb ran MiXCR on the 5' RACE reads and lists one entry per CDR3 protein. The sample comprises 700,000 to 1,000,000 distinct CDR3 sequences, 12% of which are singletons, and about 0.49% rests with the top ten. The material sequenced was blood, either unsorted or a sorted T cell fraction (not recorded which). This TCR was sampled from a male donor with ankylosing spondylitis. The chain carries TRBV10-3 and TRBJ2-3; a possible D gene is TRBD2 (7 bases). CDR3 sequence reads: CAITLRGRGTDTQYF. The CDR3 DNA reads as TGTGCCATCACCTTGAGGGGGAGGGGCACAGATACGCAGTATTTT.